The clone carrying this T cell receptor beta chain was detected ten times or more. Its antigen remains unidentified. Original processing methods: The study's classifier, a distant-metastasis tool for papillary thyroid cancer, was built using CDR3 differences across clinicopathological groups. TCRdb re-analyzed the PCR reads through MiXCR. These V and J calls originate from TCRdb's pipeline instead of the authors' own analysis. The sample records tens of thousands of clones, 9% to 15% being singletons. Thyroid surgery had not been preceded by any treatment in any patient. The germline CDR1 and CDR2 sequences are LNHDA and SQIVND (reference sequence). V was pared by 8 bases and J by 7 bases, with 8 bases between. The CDR3 has 10 amino acids. The data stem from a study of metastatic and nonmetastatic thyroid tumors. Study details: Repertoire comparisons spanned blood and tumor or nodule tissue from malignant and benign thyroid patients.

Notes on the study in general: Relative to benign nodules, malignant thyroid tumors were reportedly characterized by significantly elevated TCR beta diversity in blood and tumor.

Specimen: blood. The receptor was derived from a male donor with papillary thyroid cancer or a benign thyroid nodule (not recorded which). Some clones in this sample may be carry-over from other donors' samples. The chain has TRBV19 and TRBJ1-2; no clear D gene. The CDR3 region has the DNA TGTGCCAGTTTAGGCCGTGGCTACACCTTC. Amino acid sequence: CASLGRGYTF. The full variable domain, its missing parts supplied by reference TRBV19 and TRBJ1-2, is DGGITQSPKYLFRKEGQNVTLSCEQNLNHDAMYWYRQDPGQGLRLIYYSQIVNDFQKGDIAEGYSVSREKKESFPLTVTSAQKNPTAFYLCASLGRGYTFGSGTRLTVV.